Each of the 18 T cell receptor beta chains below was sequenced from the same sample in a study of T cells after yellow fever vaccination. TCRdb reanalysed the 5' RACE reads using MiXCR and keeps one entry per CDR3 protein. The sample shows a few hundred thousand distinct CDR3 sequences, about 3.5% of them seen only once. Source: PBMCs, taken on the day of the yellow fever booster vaccination. Source of these receptors: a man aged 18 to 29 who received the YFV17D yellow fever vaccine.

The chain employs TRBV7-6 and TRBJ2-1; 12 nucleotides align to TRBD2. V shed 5 bases and J 10 bases; nucleotides not matched to a gene: 15. This CDR3 contains 17 residues. The germline V gene encodes CDR1 SGHVS and CDR2 FNYEAQ. The CDR3 DNA reads as TGTGCCAGCAGCGCTCATCTGACTAGCGGGGGTTTAGGGGAGCAGTTCTTC. Translation: CASSAHLTSGGLGEQFF.

This clonotype came up a few times. The V call is TRBV20-1, the J call TRBJ1-5, with no clear D. Germline lookup yields CDR1 DFQATT and CDR2 SNEGSKA (reference sequence). The CDR3 length is 13 residues. The V gene lost 5 bases and the J gene lost 4 bases, with 12 bases spanning the gap. CDR3 sequence reads: CSALGVGNQPQHF. The CDR3 DNA reads as TGCAGTGCTCTTGGGGTGGGGAATCAGCCCCAGCATTTT.

The table lists this clonotype with many counts. The genes are TRBV20-1 and TRBJ1-6; D is undetermined. Trimming left V 5 bases short and J 8 bases short, with 19 bases between. CDR1 is DFQATT and CDR2 is SNEGSKA in the germline V gene (reference sequence). The CDR3 runs to 15 residues. The CDR3 nucleotides are TGCAGTGCTTTTTCGTTGGTGGGGTTCTATTCACCCCTCCACTTT. It is translated as CSAFSLVGFYSPLHF.

The chain combines TRBV12-3 or TRBV12-4 with TRBJ1-1, with 9 bases lining up with TRBD1. The ends lost 8 bases at V and 1 base at J; junction bases unmatched: 5. CDR3 length: 14 residues. CDR3 sequence reads: CASGPTGGNTEAFF. CDR3 in DNA: TGTGCCAGCGGCCCGACAGGGGGGAACACTGAAGCTTTCTTT.

This clonotype was seen at least ten times. The V and J genes are TRBV5-1 and TRBJ1-5, with TRBD1 matching 9 bases. CDR1 is SGHRS, CDR2 YFSETQ, per germline. CDR3 size: 15 residues. V lost 4 bases, J lost 6 bases, and 8 bases stayed unmatched. For the CDR3, the DNA is TGCGCCAGCAGCCAGGGACAGGGCATCGGTCAGCCCCAGCATTTT. Protein sequence: CASSQGQGIGQPQHF.

This clonotype was seen many times. The chain has TRBV7-9 and TRBJ2-7; 8 bases fit TRBD1. Germline V CDR1 and CDR2: SEHNR, FQNEAQ (reference sequence). The CDR3 length is 14 residues. The ends lost 3 bases at V and 3 bases at J; junction bases unmatched: 4. Here the CDR3 DNA reads TGTGCCAGCAGCTTCCAGGGGGCCCTCTACGAGCAGTACTTC. Protein product: CASSFQGALYEQYF. The full variable domain, completed using reference TRBV7-9 and TRBJ2-7, is DTGVSQNPRHKITKRGQNVTFRCDPISEHNRLYWYRQTLGQGPEFLTYFQNEAQLEKSRLLSDRFSAERPKGSFSTLEIQRTEQGDSAMYLCASSFQGALYEQYFGPGTRLTVT.

The CDR3 bases are TGTGCCAGCAGACCCGGGACAGGGTCCAATGAGCAGTTCTTC. It is translated as CASRPGTGSNEQFF. This rearrangement joins TRBV5-4 to TRBJ2-1; 9 bases are shared with TRBD1. This CDR3 has 14 amino acids. The junction had 6 bases not matched to a gene; V was cut back by 5 bases and J by 6 bases. Germline V gene sequence: CDR1 SGHNT, CDR2 YYREEE (reference sequence).

The chain couples TRBV10-3 to TRBJ2-3; 13 bases are a match to TRBD2. V lost 8 bases to trimming and J lost 3 bases; unmatched junction nucleotides: 11. Germline CDR1 is ENHRY and CDR2 is SYGVKD. The CDR3 length is 17 residues. CDR3 in amino acids: CAISSPGLAGRTDTQYF. CDR3 DNA sequence: TGTGCCATCTCCTCCCCGGGACTAGCGGGGAGGACAGATACGCAGTATTTT.

This clonotype showed up just a few times. This rearrangement joins TRBV6-5 to TRBJ2-6, with D unclear. Trimming took 2 bases from V and 0 from J, leaving 8 bases between them. Per the germline V gene, CDR1 is MNHEY and CDR2 is SVGAGI. This CDR3 region has 16 residues. CDR3 region: CASSYPQSSGANVLTF. The DNA of the CDR3 is TGTGCCAGCAGTTACCCACAGTCCTCTGGGGCCAACGTCCTGACTTTC.

This clonotype came up many times. This chain joins TRBV4-1 and TRBJ2-5, with 7 nucleotides matching TRBD1. The CDR3 is 16 amino acids. Germline lookup yields CDR1 MGHRA and CDR2 YSYEKL. With 0 bases clipped from V and 7 bases from J, the junction kept 11 bases outside the gene matches. Here the CDR3 DNA reads TGCGCCAGCAGCCAAGATTCCCAGGGGGTTTTGGGGACCCAGTACTTC. This codes for CASSQDSQGVLGTQYF.

This clonotype was seen many times. The J gene is TRBJ2-7, the V gene TRBV4-1; 7 nucleotides match TRBD1. In germline, CDR1 is MGHRA, CDR2 YSYEKL. The length of the CDR3 is 16 residues. J gave up 3 bases and V 3 bases, and 11 bases lay outside the gene matches. This chain's CDR3 is CASSQGSGQSFYEQYF. The CDR3 nucleotides read TGCGCCAGCAGCCAGGGGTCGGGACAGAGCTTCTACGAGCAGTACTTC.

This clonotype was observed a few times. J is TRBJ2-1 and V is TRBV7-9; the D is unclear. The CDR3 has 12 amino acids. V lost 4 bases and J lost 10, with 11 bases in between. Germline assignment: CDR1 SEHNR and CDR2 FQNEAQ (reference sequence). CDR3 coding DNA: TGTGCCAGCAGCTCGGCGCCCCCAGAGCAGTTCTTC. The encoded protein is CASSSAPPEQFF.

There are a few counts of this clonotype. The rearrangement joins TRBV5-1 to TRBJ2-7; tentatively, D is TRBD2 (6 bases). The germline V gene encodes CDR1 SGHRS and CDR2 YFSETQ. CDR3 length: 14 residues. Between the trimmed V and J ends, which lost 3 bases and 4 bases, there was a span of 14 bases. The CDR3 bases are TGCGCCAGCAGCTCCCGGGGGTCAGGGTACGAGCAGTACTTC. It translates to CASSSRGSGYEQYF.

In this sample, this clonotype turned up a few times. This CDR3 is CASSPPPGTAQETQYF. CDR3 bases: TGTGCCAGCAGCCCTCCCCCCGGGACAGCCCAAGAGACCCAGTACTTC. The V and J genes are TRBV5-4 and TRBJ2-5; 7 bases align to TRBD1. V lost 4 bases, J lost 1 base, and 10 bases stayed unmatched. Per germline, CDR1 SGHNT and CDR2 YYREEE (reference sequence). The CDR3 loop spans 16 amino acids.

The chain joins TRBV7-6 to TRBJ1-3; D may be TRBD1 (5 bases). The V gene lost 2 bases and the J gene lost 4 bases, with 9 bases spanning the gap. Germline loops: CDR1 SGHVS, CDR2 FNYEAQ. The CDR3 consists of 14 residues. The DNA for the CDR3 is TGTGCCAGCAGCTTAAGGAGGGGAGGAAACACCATATATTTT. Translating it yields CASSLRRGGNTIYF. Together with reference TRBV7-6 and TRBJ1-3, the CDR3 gives the full variable domain: GAGVSQSPRYKVTKRGQDVALRCDPISGHVSLYWYRQALGQGPEFLTYFNYEAQQDKSGLPNDRFSAERPEGSISTLTIQRTEQRDSAMYRCASSLRRGGNTIYFGEGSWLTVV.

Ten or more counts support this clonotype. The chain recombines TRBV29-1 with TRBJ2-7; 8 bases line up with TRBD1. This CDR3 region has 11 residues. The V segment lost 4 bases and the J segment 12 bases; nucleotides outside the gene matches: 8. Germline lookup yields CDR1 SQVTM and CDR2 ANQGSEA. For the CDR3, the DNA is TGCAGCGTTGGGTACCAGGGGGCCACGTACTTC. Protein product: CSVGYQGATYF.

This chain uses TRBV5-4 with TRBJ2-7; D is unclear. Trimming cost V 0 bases and J 2 bases, with 9 bases left between them. The CDR3 sequence is 14 residues long. Germline-derived CDR1 and CDR2 are SGHNT and YYREEE (reference sequence). The CDR3 sequence: CASSLAYSPYEQYF. CDR3 bases: TGTGCCAGCAGCTTGGCCTACAGTCCCTACGAGCAGTACTTC.

This clonotype was seen ten or more times. The chain combines TRBV6-5 with TRBJ2-5; 8 bases agree with TRBD1. The CDR3 contains 13 residues. Trimming at V came to 4 bases and at J to 5 bases, leaving 3 bases not matched to a gene. The germline V gene encodes CDR1 MNHEY and CDR2 SVGAGI. The CDR3, as DNA: TGTGCCAGCAGTTCTCAGGGGGCGGAGACCCAGTACTTC. It codes for CASSSQGAETQYF.